This TCR beta chain came from a study of T cell changes during pregnancy in multiple sclerosis. This CDR3 spans 15 amino acids. Trimming took 6 bases from V and 1 from J; bases not matched to a gene: 7. The germline CDR1 and CDR2 sequences are MNHEY and SMNVEV (reference sequence). Clones were read by immunoSEQ multiplex PCR, and TCRdb kept only the in-frame ones, dropping some. The sample shows 30,000 or so clones, about nine tenths of them seen only once. The TCR comes from a female donor with multiple sclerosis, enrolled in a pregnancy study. Source: CD8+ T cells from peripheral blood mononuclear cells, taken in the first trimester of pregnancy. The chain has TRBV27 and TRBJ1-1, with TRBD1 matching 8 bases. The CDR3 here is CASSVRGRGNTEAFF. The CDR3 DNA sequence: TGTGCCAGCAGCGTCAGGGGGCGAGGGAACACTGAAGCTTTCTTT.